One and the same sample provided the 20 T cell receptor beta chains below, sequenced in a study of cytomegalovirus exposure and HLA in healthy donors. Researchers ran the PCR with 60 Vbeta and 13 Jbeta primers. TCRdb's copy holds only in-frame clones and misses some; the assay was immunoSEQ multiplex PCR. The repertoire holds some 130,000 clones, 75% to 85% seen once, with around 3% in the top ten. The sample taken for sequencing was PBMCs. The receptors derive from a male donor in good health and CMV-seronegative.

The chain uses TRBV6-5 and TRBJ2-5; no reliable D call. Trimming pared 3 bases from V and 5 bases from J, leaving 4 bases between. In germline, CDR1 is MNHEY, CDR2 SVGAGI. CDR3 length: 11 amino acids. CDR3 bases: TGTGCCAGCAGTTATGAGGAGACCCAGTACTTC. As protein: CASSYEETQYF.

The genes are TRBV6-5 and TRBJ2-3; 9 nucleotides agree with TRBD2. The CDR3 has 16 residues. Germline V gives CDR1 MNHEY, CDR2 SVGAGI. The V segment lost 0 bases and the J segment 4 bases; nucleotides outside the gene matches: 5. The CDR3 reads CASSYSGGGASDTQYF. DNA of the CDR3: TGTGCCAGCAGTTACTCCGGCGGGGGGGCCTCAGATACGCAGTATTTT.

This clone was detected a few times. The chain has TRBV28 and TRBJ2-7; TRBD2 agrees at 7 bases. The length of the CDR3 is 14 residues. Germline CDR1 and CDR2: MDHEN and SYDVKM. Trimming took 2 bases from V and 5 from J; bases not matched to a gene: 6. Here the CDR3 DNA reads TGTGCCAGCAGTTTAAGCGGGGCCGGCCACGAGCAGTACTTC. Translation: CASSLSGAGHEQYF. The whole variable domain, filled in from reference TRBV28 and TRBJ2-7, reads DVKVTQSSRYLVKRTGEKVFLECVQDMDHENMFWYRQDPGLGLRLIYFSYDVKMKEKGDIPEGYSVSREKKERFSLILESASTNQTSMYLCASSLSGAGHEQYFGPGTRLTVT.

The chain joins TRBV6-5 to TRBJ1-1; D is undetermined. The length of the CDR3 is 14 residues. Trimming took off 5 bases at V and 4 bases at J, with 14 bases between the two ends. Germline CDR1 MNHEY, CDR2 SVGAGI. The CDR3 coding sequence is TGTGCCAGCAGTGACGGACTGATCCCCACTGAAGCTTTCTTT. Translated, it gives CASSDGLIPTEAFF.

V is TRBV7-7 and J is TRBJ2-7; D is perhaps TRBD2 (6 bases). V lost 5 bases, J lost 4 bases, and 18 bases lay in between. The CDR3 runs to 15 residues. Germline values: CDR1 SSHAT, CDR2 FNYEAQ (reference sequence). This CDR3 is CASSPRLEGWYEQYF. CDR3 bases: TGTGCCAGCAGCCCCCGACTAGAAGGCTGGTACGAGCAGTACTTC.

This sequence joins TRBV7-2 and TRBJ2-4, with a tentative D call TRBD2 (5 bases). The CDR3 spans 16 residues. The ends were cut back, 0 bases at V and 1 base at J, with 10 bases in the middle. Germline V gene sequence: CDR1 SGHTA, CDR2 FQGNSA. The CDR3 loop is CASSLAQEEAKNIQYF. For the CDR3, the DNA is TGTGCCAGCAGCTTAGCCCAGGAGGAGGCCAAAAACATTCAGTACTTC.

The chain is built from TRBV29-1 and TRBJ1-4, with 10 bases aligning to TRBD1. CDR3 length: 14 residues. Germline values: CDR1 SQVTM, CDR2 ANQGSEA. Germline trimming cut 4 bases from V and 5 bases from J; bases unmatched to any gene: 4. Here the CDR3 DNA reads TGCAGCGTTGGGGCGGGACAGGGGAATGAAAAACTGTTTTTT. It encodes CSVGAGQGNEKLFF.

This sequence joins TRBV7-6 and TRBJ1-1; D not certain. Germline V CDR1 and CDR2: SGHVS, FNYEAQ. The CDR3 has 16 residues. V shed 4 bases and J shed 1 base, with 16 bases lying between them. CDR3 region: CASSSPSGYTNTEAFF. As DNA, the CDR3 is TGTGCCAGCAGCTCGCCCTCGGGGTATACGAACACTGAAGCTTTCTTT.

V gene TRBV25-1 combines with J gene TRBJ1-2; D gene ambiguous. Trimming removed 2 bases at V and 8 bases at J, with 12 bases between. This CDR3 has 13 amino acids. Looked up from germline, CDR1 is MGHDK and CDR2 is SYGVNS. CDR3 sequence: CASSEALGRGYTF. The DNA for the CDR3 is TGTGCCAGCAGTGAAGCCTTGGGCAGGGGCTACACCTTC.

The count of this clone is one. V is TRBV5-1 and J is TRBJ1-6; weak D call: TRBD1 (6 bases). The CDR3 totals 18 residues. CDR1 and CDR2 from the germline V gene are SGHRS and YFSETQ. V lost 2 bases and J 4 bases, leaving 19 bases between the germline ends. Here the CDR3 reads CASSLRPTGGEYNSPLHF. The CDR3 DNA reads TGCGCCAGCAGCTTAAGACCGACAGGTGGAGAATATAATTCACCCCTCCACTTT.

This clone has just a few counts. The chain recombines TRBV6-1 with TRBJ1-1; 7 positions agree with TRBD1. Germline V gives CDR1 MNHNS, CDR2 SASEGT. The CDR3 totals 16 residues. J lost 5 bases, V lost 1 base, and 10 bases had no gene match. CDR3 in DNA: TGTGCCAGCAGTGAAGACCCCAGACAGGGAAGAACTGAAGCTTTCTTT. It codes for CASSEDPRQGRTEAFF.

This chain connects TRBV25-1 to TRBJ2-1; D is possibly TRBD2 (6 bases). CDR1 and CDR2 (germline): MGHDK, SYGVNS. Trimming left V 4 bases short and J 6 bases short, with 16 bases between. This CDR3 is 15 amino acids long. Here the CDR3 reads CASSAPQTGVNEQFF. The CDR3 coding sequence is TGTGCCAGCAGTGCGCCCCAAACGGGGGTCAATGAGCAGTTCTTC. Together with reference TRBV25-1 and TRBJ2-1, the CDR3 gives the full variable domain: EADIYQTPRYLVIGTGKKITLECSQTMGHDKMYWYQQDPGMELHLIHYSYGVNSTEKGDLSSESTVSRIRTEHFPLTLESARPSHTSQYLCASSAPQTGVNEQFFGPGTRLTVL.

In DNA, the CDR3 is TGTGCCAGCAGCGTAGGTGGGGGGAAGAATGAGCAGTTCTTC. It specifies CASSVGGGKNEQFF. This chain uses TRBV9 with TRBJ2-1; D possibly corresponds to TRBD2 (6 bases). CDR3 length: 14 residues. V lost 0 bases, J lost 7 bases, and 11 bases lay in between. Germline CDR1 is SGDLS and CDR2 is YYNGEE.

The chain joins TRBV4-2 to TRBJ2-7; TRBD1 agrees at 8 bases. This CDR3 is built from 16 residues. CDR1 and CDR2 from the germline V gene are LGHNA and YNFKEQ. V gave up 4 bases and J gave up 2 bases; unmatched junction bases: 10. In DNA form, the CDR3 reads TGTGCCAGCAGCCCCGCCGGGACAGGCACGACCTACGAGCAGTACTTC. Amino acids: CASSPAGTGTTYEQYF.

The sample holds a few counts of this clone. The chain combines TRBV7-9 with TRBJ1-2; D may be TRBD1 (6 bases). Trimming took 5 bases from V and 8 from J, leaving 21 bases between them. CDR1 is SEHNR, CDR2 FQNEAQ, per germline (reference sequence). This CDR3 has 15 residues. This chain's CDR3 is CASSRWTENTKGYTF. The DNA for the CDR3 is TGTGCCAGCAGCCGCTGGACAGAAAACACCAAGGGCTACACCTTC.

The chain links TRBV18 to TRBJ2-7; 7 nucleotides match TRBD1. V lost 3 bases to trimming and J lost 6 bases; unmatched junction nucleotides: 23. In germline, CDR1 is KGHSH, CDR2 LQKENI. The CDR3 sequence is 19 residues long. CDR3 region: CASSPFPNRGRTGGGEQYF. The CDR3 region has the DNA TGTGCCAGCTCACCCTTCCCCAATCGGGGTAGGACAGGAGGCGGCGAGCAGTACTTC.

The V gene is TRBV4-3, the J gene TRBJ2-1; weak D call: TRBD1 (5 bases). The V end lost 2 bases, the J end lost 9 bases, and 17 bases lay between the germline ends. Germline V CDR1 and CDR2: LGHNA, YSLEER. The CDR3 sequence is 15 residues long. CDR3 in DNA: TGCGCCAGCAGCCAAACCCGGGCCAGGGCCGTTGAGCAGTTCTTC. This codes for CASSQTRARAVEQFF.

This clone has a handful of counts. This chain joins TRBV4-2 and TRBJ2-5, with 9 bases fitting TRBD2. The CDR3 consists of 16 residues. The germline CDR1 and CDR2 sequences are LGHNA and YNFKEQ. The ends lost 1 base at V and 4 bases at J; junction bases unmatched: 7. The CDR3 region has the DNA TGTGCCAGCAGCCAAGCAGCGGGAGGCGGTGGAGAGACCCAGTACTTC. As protein: CASSQAAGGGGETQYF.

This clone is classed as medium-sized. This chain uses TRBV6-4 with TRBJ2-7, with a weak D call TRBD2 (5 bases). The CDR3 spans 15 residues. Trimming left V 3 bases short and J 2 bases short, with 14 bases between. CDR1 and CDR2 from the germline V gene are MRHNA and SNTAGT. The CDR3 loop reads CASSEDLAGPYEQYF. The CDR3 DNA is TGTGCCAGCAGTGAAGATTTGGCGGGTCCCTACGAGCAGTACTTC.

This sequence joins TRBV9 and TRBJ1-3, with 8 bases matching TRBD1. Trimming took 4 bases from V and 5 from J; bases not matched to a gene: 11. Germline V gene sequence: CDR1 SGDLS, CDR2 YYNGEE. The CDR3 spans 16 residues. CDR3 in amino acids: CASSTGDRFNRNTIYF. DNA for the CDR3: TGTGCCAGCAGCACTGGGGACAGGTTCAACAGAAACACCATATATTTT.